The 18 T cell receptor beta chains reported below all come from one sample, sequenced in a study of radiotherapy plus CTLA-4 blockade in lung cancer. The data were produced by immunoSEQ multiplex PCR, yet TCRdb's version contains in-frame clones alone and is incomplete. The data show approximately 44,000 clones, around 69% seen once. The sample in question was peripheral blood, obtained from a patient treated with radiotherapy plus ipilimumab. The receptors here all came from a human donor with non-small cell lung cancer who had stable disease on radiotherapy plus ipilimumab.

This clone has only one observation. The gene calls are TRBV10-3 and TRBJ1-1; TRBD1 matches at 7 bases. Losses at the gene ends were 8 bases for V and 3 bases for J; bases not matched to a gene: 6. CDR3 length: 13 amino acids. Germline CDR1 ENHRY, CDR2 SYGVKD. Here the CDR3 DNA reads TGTGCCATCCATGGGACAGAGGACACTGAAGCTTTCTTT. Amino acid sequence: CAIHGTEDTEAFF.

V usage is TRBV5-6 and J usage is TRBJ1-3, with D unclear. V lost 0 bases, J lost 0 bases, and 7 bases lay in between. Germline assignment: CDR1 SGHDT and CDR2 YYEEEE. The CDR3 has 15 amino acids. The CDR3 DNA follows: TGTGCCAGCAGCTTGGAGGCCCGCTCTGGAAACACCATATATTTT. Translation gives CASSLEARSGNTIYF.

DNA of the CDR3: TGTGCCTGGGGGGCCTCAGAGGTTGAACTGTTTTTT. Translating gives CAWGASEVELFF. The V and J genes are TRBV30 and TRBJ1-4; TRBD1 might be the D (5 bases). Trimming cost V 5 bases and J 12 bases, with 16 bases left between them. This CDR3 has 12 amino acids. Germline CDR1 GTSNPN, CDR2 SVGIG (reference sequence).

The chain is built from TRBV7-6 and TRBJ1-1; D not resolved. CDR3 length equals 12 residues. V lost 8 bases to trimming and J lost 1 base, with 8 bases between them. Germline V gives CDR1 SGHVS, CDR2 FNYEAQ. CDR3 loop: CASSGRNTEAFF. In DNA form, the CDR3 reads TGTGCCAGCTCCGGACGGAACACTGAAGCTTTCTTT.

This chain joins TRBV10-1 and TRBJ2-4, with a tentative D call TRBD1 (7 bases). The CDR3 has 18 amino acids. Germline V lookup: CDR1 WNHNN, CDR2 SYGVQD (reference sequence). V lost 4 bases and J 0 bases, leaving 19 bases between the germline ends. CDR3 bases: TGCGCCAGCAGTGCAGGACTACAGGGGACAGTAGCCAAAAACATTCAGTACTTC. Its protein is CASSAGLQGTVAKNIQYF.

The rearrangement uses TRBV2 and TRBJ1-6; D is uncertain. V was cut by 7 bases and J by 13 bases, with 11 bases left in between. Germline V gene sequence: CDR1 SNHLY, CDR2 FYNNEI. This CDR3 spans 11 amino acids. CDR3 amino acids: CASKVSAPLHF. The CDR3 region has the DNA TGTGCCAGCAAGGTCTCGGCGCCCCTCCACTTT.

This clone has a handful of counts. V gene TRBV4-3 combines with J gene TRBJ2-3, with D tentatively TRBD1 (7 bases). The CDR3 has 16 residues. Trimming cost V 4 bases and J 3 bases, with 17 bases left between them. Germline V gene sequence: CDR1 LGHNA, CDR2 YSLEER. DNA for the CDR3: TGCGCCAGCAGCCGGCGGGACAGCGCAACAACAGATACGCAGTATTTT. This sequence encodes CASSRRDSATTDTQYF.

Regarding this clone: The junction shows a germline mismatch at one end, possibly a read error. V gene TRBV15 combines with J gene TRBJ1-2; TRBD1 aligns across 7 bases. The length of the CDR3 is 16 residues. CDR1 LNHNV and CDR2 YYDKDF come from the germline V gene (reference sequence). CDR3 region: CATSRGGGSGSRAFPF. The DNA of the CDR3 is TGTGCCACCAGCAGAGGAGGGGGCTCCGGCTCCCGGGCCTTCCCCTTC.

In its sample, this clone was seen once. CDR3: CASSLGRQSNEQFF. The CDR3 DNA reads TGTGCCAGCAGCTTAGGTCGACAGTCCAATGAGCAGTTCTTC. The chain is built from TRBV11-2 and TRBJ2-1, with TRBD1 as a possible D gene (5 bases). The germline V gene encodes CDR1 SGHAT and CDR2 FQNNGV. V lost 1 base and J lost 6, with 10 bases in between. The CDR3 length is 14 residues.

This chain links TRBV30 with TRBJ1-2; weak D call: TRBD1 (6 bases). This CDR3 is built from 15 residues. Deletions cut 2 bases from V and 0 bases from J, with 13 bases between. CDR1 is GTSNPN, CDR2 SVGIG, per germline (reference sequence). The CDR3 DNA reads TGTGCCTGGAGTCTAGGACAGCGAGCTAACTATGGCTACACCTTC. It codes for CAWSLGQRANYGYTF.

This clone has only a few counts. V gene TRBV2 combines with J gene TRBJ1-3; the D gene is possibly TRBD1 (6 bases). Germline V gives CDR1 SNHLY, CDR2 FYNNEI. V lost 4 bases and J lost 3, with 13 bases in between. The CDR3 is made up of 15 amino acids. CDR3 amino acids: CASSAGAQYGNTIYF. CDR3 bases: TGTGCCAGCAGTGCGGGGGCGCAGTATGGAAACACCATATATTTT.

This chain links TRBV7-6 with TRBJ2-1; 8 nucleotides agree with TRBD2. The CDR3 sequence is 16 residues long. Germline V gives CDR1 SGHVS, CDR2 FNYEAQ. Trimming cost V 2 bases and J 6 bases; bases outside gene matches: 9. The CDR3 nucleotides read TGTGCCAGCAGCTTAATGGGCGCCGGGACTAGCAATGAGCAGTTCTTC. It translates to CASSLMGAGTSNEQFF. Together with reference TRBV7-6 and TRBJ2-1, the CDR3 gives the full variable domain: GAGVSQSPRYKVTKRGQDVALRCDPISGHVSLYWYRQALGQGPEFLTYFNYEAQQDKSGLPNDRFSAERPEGSISTLTIQRTEQRDSAMYRCASSLMGAGTSNEQFFGPGTRLTVL.

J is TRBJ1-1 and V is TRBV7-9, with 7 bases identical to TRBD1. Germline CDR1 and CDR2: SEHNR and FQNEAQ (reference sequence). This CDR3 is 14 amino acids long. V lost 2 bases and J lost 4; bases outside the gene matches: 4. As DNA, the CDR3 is TGTGCCAGCAGCTTAAGGGGGCTGGTCACTGAAGCTTTCTTT. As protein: CASSLRGLVTEAFF. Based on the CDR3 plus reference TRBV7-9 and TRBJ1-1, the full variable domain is DTGVSQNPRHKITKRGQNVTFRCDPISEHNRLYWYRQTLGQGPEFLTYFQNEAQLEKSRLLSDRFSAERPKGSFSTLEIQRTEQGDSAMYLCASSLRGLVTEAFFGQGTRLTVV.

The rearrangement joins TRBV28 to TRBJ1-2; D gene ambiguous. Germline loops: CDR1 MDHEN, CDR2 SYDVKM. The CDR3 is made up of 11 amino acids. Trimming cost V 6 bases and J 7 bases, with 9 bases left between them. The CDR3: CASRAFGGYTF. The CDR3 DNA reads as TGTGCCAGCAGAGCTTTTGGTGGCTACACCTTC.

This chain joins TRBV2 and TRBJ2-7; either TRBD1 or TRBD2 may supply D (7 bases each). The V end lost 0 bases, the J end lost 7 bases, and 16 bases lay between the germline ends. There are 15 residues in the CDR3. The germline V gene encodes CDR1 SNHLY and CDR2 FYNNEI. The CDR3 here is CASSEAPRQGGEQYF. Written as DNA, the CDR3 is TGTGCCAGCAGTGAAGCGCCGAGACAGGGAGGGGAGCAGTACTTC.

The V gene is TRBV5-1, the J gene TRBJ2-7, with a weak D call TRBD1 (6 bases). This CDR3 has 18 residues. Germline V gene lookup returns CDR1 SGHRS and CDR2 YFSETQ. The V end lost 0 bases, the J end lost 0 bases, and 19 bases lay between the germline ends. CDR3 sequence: CASSLDWSAGVGSYEQYF. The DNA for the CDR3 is TGCGCCAGCAGCTTGGATTGGTCGGCAGGGGTGGGCTCCTACGAGCAGTACTTC. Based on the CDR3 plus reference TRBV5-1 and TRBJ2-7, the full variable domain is KAGVTQTPRYLIKTRGQQVTLSCSPISGHRSVSWYQQTPGQGLQFLFEYFSETQRNKGNFPGRFSGRQFSNSRSEMNVSTLELGDSALYLCASSLDWSAGVGSYEQYFGPGTRLTVT.

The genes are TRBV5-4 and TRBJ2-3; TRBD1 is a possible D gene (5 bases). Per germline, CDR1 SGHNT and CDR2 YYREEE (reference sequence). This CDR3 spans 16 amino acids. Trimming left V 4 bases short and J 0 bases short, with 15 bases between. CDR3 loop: CASSTLDSASTDTQYF. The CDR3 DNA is TGTGCCAGCAGCACCCTCGACAGCGCTAGCACAGATACGCAGTATTTT.

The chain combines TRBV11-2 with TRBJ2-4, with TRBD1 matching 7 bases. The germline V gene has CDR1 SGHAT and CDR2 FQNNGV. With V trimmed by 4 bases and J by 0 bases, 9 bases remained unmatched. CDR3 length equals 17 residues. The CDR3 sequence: CASSSIRQGIAKNIQYF. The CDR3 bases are TGTGCCAGCAGCTCGATTCGACAGGGCATAGCCAAAAACATTCAGTACTTC. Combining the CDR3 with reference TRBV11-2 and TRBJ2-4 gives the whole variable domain EAGVAQSPRYKIIEKRQSVAFWCNPISGHATLYWYQQILGQGPKLLIQFQNNGVVDDSQLPKDRFSAERLKGVDSTLKIQPAKLEDSAVYLCASSSIRQGIAKNIQYFGAGTRLSVL.